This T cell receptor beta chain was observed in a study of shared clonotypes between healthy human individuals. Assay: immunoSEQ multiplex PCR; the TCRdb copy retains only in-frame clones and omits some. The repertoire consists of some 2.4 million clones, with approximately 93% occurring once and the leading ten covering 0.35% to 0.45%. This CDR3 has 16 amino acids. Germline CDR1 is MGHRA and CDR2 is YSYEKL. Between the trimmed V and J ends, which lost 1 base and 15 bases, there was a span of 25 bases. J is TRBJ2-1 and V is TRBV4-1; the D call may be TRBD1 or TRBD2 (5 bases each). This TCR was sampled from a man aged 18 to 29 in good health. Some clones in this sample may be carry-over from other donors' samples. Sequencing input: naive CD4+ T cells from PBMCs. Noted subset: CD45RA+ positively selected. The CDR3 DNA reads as TGCGCCAGCAGCCAAGCGGGTTTGATACGGGGCGCCCCTTGGTTCTTC. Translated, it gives CASSQAGLIRGAPWFF.